A selection of T cell receptor beta chains follows, all from one sample in a study of T cell repertoires in cytomegalovirus infection. MiXCR, applied by TCRdb to the reads, yields one record per CDR3 protein. The sample records around 100,000 distinct CDR3 sequences, 16% being singletons. Sample: PBMCs. The origin of the receptors is a human donor in good health (CMV status not recorded). Some clones in this sample may be carry-over from other donors' samples. CDR3s include the opening cysteine and the closing phenylalanine or tryptophan. Each record gives: clone size, D gene, J gene, V gene, CDR3 DNA, CDR3 protein. D genes are given only for firm matches. Size values are once, few and many counts, or a class for expanded clones, and some rows have none.

>.|TRBD1|TRBJ2-3|TRBV5-6
TGTACCAGCAGCTGGGGACAGGCTAGCACAGATACGCAGTATTTT
CTSSWGQASTDTQYF
>.|.|TRBJ2-1|TRBV29-1
TGCAACGTCGCCCAAGGGAGCAATGAGCAGTTCTTC
CNVAQGSNEQFF
>many|.|TRBJ2-7|TRBV28
TGTGCCAGCAGTCCAGGACGGAACGAGCAGTACTTC
CASSPGRNEQYF
>.|.|TRBJ2-1|TRBV12-3/TRBV12-4
TGTGCCAGCAGTTTATTGGCCCACAATGAGCAGTTCTTC
CASSLLAHNEQFF
>once|.|TRBJ1-1|TRBV20-1
TGCAGTGCTAGGTCCACGAACACTGAAGCTTTCTTT
CSARSTNTEAFF
>many|TRBD1|TRBJ1-1|TRBV7-2
TGTGCCAGCAGCTCCAGACAGGGTAGTTTGGCTTTCTTT
CASSSRQGSLAFF
>many|.|TRBJ2-5|TRBV7-6
TGTGCCAGCAGCCGGAGTGCTGGGATTCGTGACCAGTACTTC
CASSRSAGIRDQYF
>many|TRBD1|TRBJ2-5|TRBV7-2
TGTGCCAGCAGCAGGGGGACAGAAGAGACCCAGTACTTC
CASSRGTEETQYF
>many|.|TRBJ2-5|TRBV7-7
TGTGCTAGCAGCTTAGGAAGACGGGAGCGAGAGACCCAGTACTTC
CASSLGRRERETQYF
>many|.|TRBJ2-5|TRBV7-8
TGTGCCAGCAGCTTAAGTGAGGAGACCCAGTACTTC
CASSLSEETQYF
>.|TRBD2|TRBJ2-1|TRBV28
TGTGCCAGCAGTTTGCCAGCGGGGGTCTACAATGAGCAGTTCTTC
CASSLPAGVYNEQFF
>many|.|TRBJ1-1|TRBV7-2
TGTGCCAGCAGCTTTTGGCAGGGGAACACTGAAGCTTTCTTT
CASSFWQGNTEAFF
>many|.|TRBJ1-2|TRBV7-2
TGTGCCAGCAGCTTAGGGGGCGGGTGGAACTATGGCTACACCTTC
CASSLGGGWNYGYTF
>.|.|TRBJ1-2|TRBV11-2
TGTGCCAGCAGCCGAACAGGGCTACCCTATGGCTACACCTTC
CASSRTGLPYGYTF
>.|TRBD1|TRBJ1-2|TRBV4-1
TGCGCCAGCAGCCAAGTTGACAGGGTCGGGGATGGCTACACCTTC
CASSQVDRVGDGYTF
>many|.|TRBJ1-2|TRBV7-2
TGTGCCAGCAGCTCTGACAGCTATGGCTACACCTTC
CASSSDSYGYTF
>few|TRBD1|TRBJ1-1|TRBV18
TGTGCCAGCTCACCCCGGACAGGGTACACTGAGGCTTTCTTT
CASSPRTGYTEAFF
>.|.|TRBJ2-5|TRBV29-1
TGCAGCGGAAGGTCTGGATGGCAAGAGACCCAGTACTTC
CSGRSGWQETQYF
>many|TRBD1|TRBJ2-2|TRBV5-5
TGTGCCAGCAGCCGAAGACAGGGCGGAAACACCGGGGAGCTGTTTTTT
CASSRRQGGNTGELFF
>.|.|TRBJ1-1|TRBV6-6
TGTGCCAGCTGCACAGGGCTGGCTGAAGCTTTCTTT
CASCTGLAEAFF
>few|TRBD1|TRBJ1-1|TRBV18
TGTGCCAGCTCACCGGACAGGGAGTCTGAAGCTTTCTTT
CASSPDRESEAFF
>few|.|TRBJ1-1|TRBV7-3
TGTGCCAGCAGCAACGGCCCTGACACTGAAGCTTTCTTT
CASSNGPDTEAFF
>.|.|TRBJ1-2|TRBV29-1
TGCAGCGTTGAAGAGACGGGGGATGGCTACACCTTC
CSVEETGDGYTF
>.|TRBD1|TRBJ2-1|TRBV25-1
TGTGCCAGCAGTGAATCCGGGACAGGGACAGCTAAGCAGTTCTTC
CASSESGTGTAKQFF
>.|TRBD1|TRBJ2-3|TRBV12-3/TRBV12-4
TGTGCCAGCAGCTCCTGGACAGGGGAGAGGACAGATACGCAGTATTTT
CASSSWTGERTDTQYF
>.|.|TRBJ1-2|TRBV4-1
TGCGCCAGCAGCCAAGGACATCCGGCGGGACGGTCGGGACTACTCTATGGCTACACCTTC
CASSQGHPAGRSGLLYGYTF
>many|.|TRBJ1-2|TRBV7-2
TGTGCCACGACTGTCTCGAGGAGGAGAGAGGGCTACACCTTC
CATTVSRRREGYTF
>few|TRBD1|TRBJ1-3|TRBV5-4
TGTGCCAGCAGCCTGACAGGGACTGGAAACACCATATATTTT
CASSLTGTGNTIYF
>.|.|TRBJ1-1|TRBV18
TGTGCCAGCTCGGACAGCGAAGAGACTGAAGCTTTCTTT
CASSDSEETEAFF
>few|TRBD1|TRBJ2-5|TRBV2
TGTGCCAGCAGTCAACAGGGGCCAGAGACCCAGTACTTC
CASSQQGPETQYF
>few|.|TRBJ2-3|TRBV6-2/TRBV6-3
TGTGCCAGCAGACCACGACAGAACGTGGATTTT
CASRPRQNVDF
>many|TRBD1|TRBJ2-3|TRBV7-6
TGTGCCAGCAGCCCCCGGGACAGGGGGCCAGATACGCAGTATTTT
CASSPRDRGPDTQYF
>few|TRBD1|TRBJ1-6|TRBV5-1
TGCGCCAGCAGCTTGGGGGCTCCGGGACAGTCTAATTCACCCCTCCACTTT
CASSLGAPGQSNSPLHF
>few|TRBD1|TRBJ2-2|TRBV12-3/TRBV12-4
TGTGCCAGCAGTTCCGTTTATCCCGGGACAGGGAGAGTCGGGGAGCTGTTTTTT
CASSSVYPGTGRVGELFF
>many|.|TRBJ1-2|TRBV7-2
TGTGCCAGCAGCTTATCCGGGGGTGGCTACACCTTC
CASSLSGGGYTF
>many|.|TRBJ2-3|TRBV7-3
TGTGCCAGCAGCTTATTGGGGGGACAAGATACGCAGTATTTT
CASSLLGGQDTQYF
>few|TRBD1|TRBJ1-1|TRBV2
TGTGCCAGCAGCGAACAGGGGGCAGGCACTGAAGCTTTCTTT
CASSEQGAGTEAFF
>many|.|TRBJ2-2|TRBV29-1
TGCAGCGTTGATGGAGGGGCGGACACCGGGGAGCTGTTTTTT
CSVDGGADTGELFF
>few|.|TRBJ1-1|TRBV29-1
TGCAGCGCCGGCCAGGGAAGGAACACTGAAGCTTTCTTT
CSAGQGRNTEAFF
>many|.|TRBJ1-1|TRBV3-1
TGTGCCAGCAGCCAAGATACCCTATACCGTCCCGACACTGAAGCTTTCTTT
CASSQDTLYRPDTEAFF
>many|.|TRBJ2-3|TRBV5-5
TGTGCCAGCAGCATGGAGGGGAGACGGACAGATACGCAGTATTTT
CASSMEGRRTDTQYF